Each of the 7 T cell receptor beta chains below was sequenced from the same sample in a study of T-cell reconstitution after alpha-beta-depleted transplantation in children (dated by TCRdb to 2016 to 2018). The label giving this sample's treatment or condition can be read as: allogeneic hematopoietic cell transplantation with graft depleted of TCRalphabeta T cells and CD19 B cells. The library was produced with PCR. The instrument given in TCRdb is Illumina HiSeq 2500. TCR libraries were prepared with molecular barcoding, using unique molecular identifiers to normalize TCRbeta repertoire quantification. The public reads were quality trimmed at Q25 with fastp and then assembled into clones with MiXCR by TCRdb, keeping productive beta chains. CDR3 protein sequences are deduplicated, and each keeps its most common genes and DNA. In all, the sample holds about 980,000 distinct CDR3 sequences, and 25% to 35% of those were seen once. In total, the top ten clones hold 28% of the sample.

The sample here was PBMCs, mostly from graft donor cells, taken 360 days after TCRalphabeta/CD19-depleted stem cell transplant. Receptors were obtained from a boy younger than two who had a stem cell transplant for SCID, so the T cells may come from the graft donor.

There are a few counts of this clonotype. V usage is TRBV28 and J usage is TRBJ2-1, with D tentatively TRBD1 (5 bases). Trimming took off 3 bases at V and 8 bases at J, with 11 bases between the two ends. The CDR3 loop spans 13 amino acids. Germline assignment: CDR1 MDHEN and CDR2 SYDVKM. The CDR3 loop reads CASSFQGRDEQFF. In nucleotides, the CDR3 is TGTGCCAGCAGTTTTCAAGGCAGGGATGAGCAGTTCTTC. The whole variable domain, remainder taken from reference TRBV28 and TRBJ2-1, is DVKVTQSSRYLVKRTGEKVFLECVQDMDHENMFWYRQDPGLGLRLIYFSYDVKMKEKGDIPEGYSVSREKKERFSLILESASTNQTSMYLCASSFQGRDEQFFGPGTRLTVL.

The rearrangement uses TRBV25-1 and TRBJ2-2, with D tentatively TRBD1 (5 bases). Germline CDR1 and CDR2: MGHDK and SYGVNS. V was trimmed by 0 bases and J by 5 bases, leaving 13 bases between them. CDR3 length: 16 residues. In DNA form, the CDR3 reads TGTGCCAGCAGTGAATACAGGGTCTTTTCAACCGGGGAGCTGTTTTTT. It codes for CASSEYRVFSTGELFF.

This chain joins TRBV10-1 and TRBJ1-1; 8 bases map to TRBD1. There are 15 residues in the CDR3. Germline-derived CDR1 and CDR2 are WNHNN and SYGVQD (reference sequence). V gave up 3 bases and J gave up 2 bases; unmatched junction bases: 5. The CDR3 sequence is CASSDTGQANTEAFF. CDR3 in DNA: TGCGCCAGCAGTGACACGGGACAGGCCAACACTGAAGCTTTCTTT.

A few counts support this clonotype. The chain joins TRBV12-3 or TRBV12-4 to TRBJ2-1, with 9 nucleotides matching TRBD1. V was clipped by 2 bases and J by 11 bases; unmatched bases: 4. The CDR3 has 13 residues. This chain's CDR3 is CASSLLQGAQQFF. For the CDR3, the DNA is TGTGCCAGCAGTTTATTACAGGGGGCCCAGCAGTTCTTC.

DNA for the CDR3: TGCAGCGTTGAAGTCAACCACGAGCAGTACTTC. It specifies CSVEVNHEQYF. The genes are TRBV29-1 and TRBJ2-7; D ambiguous. The germline gives CDR1 SQVTM, CDR2 ANQGSEA. This CDR3 contains 11 residues. The V and J ends lost 1 base and 5 bases respectively, with 6 bases between them.

This chain connects TRBV30 to TRBJ2-1; TRBD1 might be the D (6 bases). V was clipped by 3 bases and J by 5 bases, with 17 bases between them. Germline CDR1 reads GTSNPN; CDR2 reads SVGIG (reference sequence). The CDR3 is made up of 15 amino acids. The CDR3 coding sequence is TGTGCCTGGAGGTCTCAGGGGTTACCGAACAATGAGCAGTTCTTC. This sequence encodes CAWRSQGLPNNEQFF.

V is TRBV4-3 and J is TRBJ1-4; no definite D call. Trimming took off 0 bases at V and 8 bases at J, with 7 bases between the two ends. In germline, CDR1 is LGHNA, CDR2 YSLEER. CDR3 length: 13 residues. CDR3 sequence: CASSQDLGEKLFF. The CDR3, as DNA: TGCGCCAGCAGCCAAGATCTGGGCGAAAAACTGTTTTTT.